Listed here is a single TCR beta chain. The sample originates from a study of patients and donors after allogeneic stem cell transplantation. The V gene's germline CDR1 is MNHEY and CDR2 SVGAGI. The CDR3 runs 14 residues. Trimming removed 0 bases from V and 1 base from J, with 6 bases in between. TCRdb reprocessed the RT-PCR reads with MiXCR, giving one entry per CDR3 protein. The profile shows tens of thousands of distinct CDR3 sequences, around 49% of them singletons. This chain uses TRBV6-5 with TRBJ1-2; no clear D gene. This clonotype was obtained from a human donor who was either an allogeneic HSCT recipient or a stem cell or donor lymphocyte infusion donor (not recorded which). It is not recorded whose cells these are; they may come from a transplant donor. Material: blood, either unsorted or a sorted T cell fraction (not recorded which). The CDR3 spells CASSYSGVNYGYTF. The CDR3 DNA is TGTGCCAGCAGTTACTCTGGGGTTAACTATGGCTACACCTTC.